This is a list of T cell receptor beta chains from one sample in a study of human T cells and chemical hapten exposure. TCRdb used MiXCR to reprocess the RACE reads, holding one entry per CDR3 protein. Of fewer than 300,000 distinct CDR3 sequences listed, about 9% are singletons. The sample in question was whole blood, obtained in connection with sensitization to the hapten diphenylcyclopropenone (DPC). These receptors all stem from a woman in her 40s with alopecia areata. Some clones in this sample may be carry-over from other donors' samples. CDR3s include the opening cysteine and the closing phenylalanine or tryptophan. A D gene is named only where the DNA matches it firmly. Rows may omit the clone size; those that give it use once, few, many or a size class.

V gene: TRBV5-1; J gene: TRBJ2-1; D gene: TRBD2; clone size: NA; CDR3 DNA: TGCGCCAGCAAGGAAGGACTAGCGGGATCGAGCTCCTACAATGAGCAGTTCTTC; CDR3 protein: CASKEGLAGSSSYNEQFF
V gene: TRBV5-6; J gene: TRBJ2-1; D gene: TRBD2; clone size: NA; CDR3 DNA: TGTGCCAGCAGCTTGGCGGAGTTCGGCGGGAGACCCTACAATGAGCAGTTCTTC; CDR3 protein: CASSLAEFGGRPYNEQFF
V gene: TRBV28; J gene: TRBJ1-2; D gene: NA; clone size: NA; CDR3 DNA: TGTGCCAGCAGTTTACTCGGGGGCTACACCTTC; CDR3 protein: CASSLLGGYTF
V gene: TRBV29-1; J gene: TRBJ2-7; D gene: NA; clone size: NA; CDR3 DNA: TGCAGCGTTTCCGGGACACCGGGCTACGAGCAGTACTTC; CDR3 protein: CSVSGTPGYEQYF
V gene: TRBV28; J gene: TRBJ2-5; D gene: NA; clone size: few; CDR3 DNA: TGTGCCAGCAGTTTTGGCGGAGTGGGTGGTGAGACCCAGTACTTC; CDR3 protein: CASSFGGVGGETQYF
V gene: TRBV28; J gene: TRBJ1-2; D gene: NA; clone size: NA; CDR3 DNA: TGTGCCAGCAGTTTATCAAACAGGCGGTCTGGCTACACCTTC; CDR3 protein: CASSLSNRRSGYTF
V gene: TRBV28; J gene: TRBJ2-3; D gene: NA; clone size: many; CDR3 DNA: TGTGCCAGCAGCAAAGCCCCTAGCACAGATACGCAGTATTTT; CDR3 protein: CASSKAPSTDTQYF
V gene: TRBV24-1; J gene: TRBJ2-3; D gene: TRBD1; clone size: NA; CDR3 DNA: TGTGCCACAAGGGACAGCTTCACAGATACGCAGTATTTT; CDR3 protein: CATRDSFTDTQYF
V gene: TRBV6-5; J gene: TRBJ2-7; D gene: NA; clone size: few; CDR3 DNA: TGTGCCAGCAGTTACCACAGGGTTGGGTACGAGCAGTACTTC; CDR3 protein: CASSYHRVGYEQYF
V gene: TRBV20-1; J gene: TRBJ1-6; D gene: NA; clone size: NA; CDR3 DNA: TGCAGTGCTAGAGATATGAGTTCCTATAATTCACCCCTCCACTTT; CDR3 protein: CSARDMSSYNSPLHF
V gene: TRBV7-9; J gene: TRBJ2-5; D gene: NA; clone size: few; CDR3 DNA: TGTGCCAGCAGCCGCGGGACACAAGAGACCCAGTACTTC; CDR3 protein: CASSRGTQETQYF
V gene: TRBV20-1; J gene: TRBJ2-3; D gene: NA; clone size: few; CDR3 DNA: TGCAGTGCTAGCCCTAAGCGAGATACGCAGTATTTT; CDR3 protein: CSASPKRDTQYF
V gene: TRBV12-3/TRBV12-4; J gene: TRBJ2-1; D gene: TRBD1; clone size: NA; CDR3 DNA: TGTGCCAGCAGGCCTACAGGGGCGCCTTCCTACAATGAGCAGTTCTTC; CDR3 protein: CASRPTGAPSYNEQFF
V gene: TRBV6-5; J gene: TRBJ2-1; D gene: TRBD2; clone size: NA; CDR3 DNA: TGTGCCAGCAGCCCCGGGCTAGCGGGAGGGAATGAGCAGTTCTTC; CDR3 protein: CASSPGLAGGNEQFF
V gene: TRBV6-2/TRBV6-3; J gene: TRBJ2-7; D gene: NA; clone size: NA; CDR3 DNA: TGTGCCAGCAGTTACCCCTGGAGGGGCTACGAGCAGTACTTC; CDR3 protein: CASSYPWRGYEQYF
V gene: TRBV4-2; J gene: TRBJ1-4; D gene: NA; clone size: NA; CDR3 DNA: TGTGCCAGCAGCCAAGATCTTTACGGCGAAAAACTGTTTTTT; CDR3 protein: CASSQDLYGEKLFF
V gene: TRBV7-7; J gene: TRBJ2-3; D gene: NA; clone size: few; CDR3 DNA: TGTGCTAGCAGCCTGAGTTTATCGGATACGCAGTATTTT; CDR3 protein: CASSLSLSDTQYF
V gene: TRBV7-9; J gene: TRBJ2-1; D gene: TRBD2; clone size: few; CDR3 DNA: TGTGCCAGCAGCCGACTAGCGGGAGGTAGTCCCTACAATGAGCAGTTCTTC; CDR3 protein: CASSRLAGGSPYNEQFF
V gene: TRBV20-1; J gene: TRBJ2-3; D gene: TRBD1; clone size: NA; CDR3 DNA: TGCAGTGCTGGCAGGGACAGGTGGCCAGATACGCAGTATTTT; CDR3 protein: CSAGRDRWPDTQYF
V gene: TRBV4-1; J gene: TRBJ2-6; D gene: NA; clone size: NA; CDR3 DNA: TGCGCCAGCAGCCAAGAGCAATTCCATGCTTCGGAGTCTGGGGCCAACGTCCTGACTTTC; CDR3 protein: CASSQEQFHASESGANVLTF
V gene: TRBV10-3; J gene: TRBJ1-3; D gene: NA; clone size: few; CDR3 DNA: TGTGCCATCGCCAGCTCTGGAAACACCATATATTTT; CDR3 protein: CAIASSGNTIYF
V gene: TRBV20-1; J gene: TRBJ2-1; D gene: TRBD2; clone size: few; CDR3 DNA: TGCAGTGCTACCGGGGGACTAGCTGGATATACGTACAATGAGCAGTTCTTC; CDR3 protein: CSATGGLAGYTYNEQFF
V gene: TRBV7-9; J gene: TRBJ2-1; D gene: NA; clone size: NA; CDR3 DNA: TGTGCCAGCAGCTCCCCTGAGTCCTACAATGAGCAGTTCTTC; CDR3 protein: CASSSPESYNEQFF
V gene: TRBV29-1; J gene: TRBJ2-5; D gene: TRBD2; clone size: many; CDR3 DNA: TGCAGCGGGGGGGGAGAGACCCAGTACTTC; CDR3 protein: CSGGGETQYF
V gene: TRBV30; J gene: TRBJ1-6; D gene: NA; clone size: NA; CDR3 DNA: TGTGCCTGGAGTGCTGGAACCTATAATTCACCCCTCCACTTT; CDR3 protein: CAWSAGTYNSPLHF
V gene: TRBV6-1; J gene: TRBJ2-1; D gene: NA; clone size: many; CDR3 DNA: TGTGCCAGCAGATTGGAGGGAGACAATGAGCAGTTCTTC; CDR3 protein: CASRLEGDNEQFF
V gene: TRBV5-5; J gene: TRBJ1-2; D gene: NA; clone size: NA; CDR3 DNA: TGTGCCAGCAGCCGTTATGGGGACTATGGCTACACCTTC; CDR3 protein: CASSRYGDYGYTF
V gene: TRBV5-1; J gene: TRBJ2-1; D gene: TRBD1; clone size: many; CDR3 DNA: TGCGCCAGCAGCACGGGACAGGGCCTTGCTAATGAGCAGTTCTTC; CDR3 protein: CASSTGQGLANEQFF
V gene: TRBV28; J gene: TRBJ2-1; D gene: NA; clone size: NA; CDR3 DNA: TGTGCCAGCAGTTGGGCTAGTGGAAGCTCCTACAATGAGCAGTTCTTC; CDR3 protein: CASSWASGSSYNEQFF
V gene: TRBV20-1; J gene: TRBJ1-4; D gene: NA; clone size: many; CDR3 DNA: TGCAGTGCCACTCTACTTGGGGAAAAACTGTTTTTT; CDR3 protein: CSATLLGEKLFF